This TCR beta chain stems from a study of blood T cell repertoires in COVID-19. Study information: The study drew acute and convalescent COVID-19 samples from the United States, Italy and Spain. T cells, B-cell-depleted T cells, or PBMCs provided the cDNA or gDNA that served as material.

CDR1 MDHEN and CDR2 SYDVKM come from the germline V gene. V was cut by 3 bases and J by 2 bases, with 10 bases left in between. The CDR3 has 14 residues. Using immunoSEQ multiplex PCR, the repertoire was profiled, and TCRdb retains in-frame clones only, with some absent. The sample comprises approximately 210,000 clones, approximately 85% of which are singletons, and approximately 8% rests with the top ten. Sample: peripheral blood. The chain carries TRBV28 and TRBJ1-2, with D perhaps TRBD1 (5 bases). The origin of this receptor is a woman aged 50 to 60 with active or convalescent COVID-19. CDR3 sequence: CASSFQQENYGYTF. CDR3 bases: TGTGCCAGCAGTTTCCAACAGGAAAACTATGGCTACACCTTC.